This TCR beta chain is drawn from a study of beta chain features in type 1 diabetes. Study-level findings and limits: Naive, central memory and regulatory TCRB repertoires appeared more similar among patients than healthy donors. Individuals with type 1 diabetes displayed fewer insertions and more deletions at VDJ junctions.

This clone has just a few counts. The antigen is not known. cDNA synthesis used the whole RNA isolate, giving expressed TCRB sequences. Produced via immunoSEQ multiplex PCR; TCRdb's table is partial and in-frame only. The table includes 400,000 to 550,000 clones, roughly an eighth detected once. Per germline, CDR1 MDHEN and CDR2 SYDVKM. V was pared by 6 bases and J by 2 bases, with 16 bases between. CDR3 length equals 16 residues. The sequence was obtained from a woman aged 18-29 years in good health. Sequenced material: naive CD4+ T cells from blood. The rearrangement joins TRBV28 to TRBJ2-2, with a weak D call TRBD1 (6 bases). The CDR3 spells CASSSPGTYNTGELFF. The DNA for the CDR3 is TGTGCCAGCAGCTCCCCCGGGACATATAACACCGGGGAGCTGTTTTTT.